Presented here are 29 T cell receptor beta chains from one specimen sequenced in a study of identical twins. TCRdb reprocessed the 5' RACE reads with MiXCR, giving one entry per CDR3 protein. The sample has fewer than 250,000 distinct CDR3 sequences; about 7.3% are singletons. These data are also associated with another study on yellow fever vaccine responses in identical twins.

The sample was memory (CD45RO+) T cells sorted from blood. The receptor source for this set is a woman aged 18-29 years in good health.

The chain is built from TRBV12-3 or TRBV12-4 and TRBJ2-4; weak D call: TRBD1 (5 bases). This CDR3 is 11 amino acids long. Trimming left V 7 bases short and J 13 bases short, with 14 bases between. CDR3 region: CASTIGDVQYF. The CDR3 region has the DNA TGTGCCAGCACCATAGGGGATGTGCAGTACTTC.

This clonotype has more than one count but fewer than ten. The genes are TRBV6-1 and TRBJ1-1, with a possible D match to TRBD1 (6 bases). V was shortened by 6 bases and J by 4 bases, with 15 bases between the two germline ends. The germline V gene encodes CDR1 MNHNS and CDR2 SASEGT. The CDR3 is 14 residues long. For the CDR3, the DNA is TGTGCCAGCAGGGGAGGGGGTATGGGCACTGAAGCTTTCTTT. Translating it yields CASRGGGMGTEAFF.

This clonotype was counted ten times or more. The rearrangement joins TRBV5-1 to TRBJ1-4, with 10 bases fitting TRBD1. The germline V gene has CDR1 SGHRS and CDR2 YFSETQ. V dropped 3 bases and J dropped 4; count of bases not matched to a gene: 9. This CDR3 is built from 17 residues. CDR3 in DNA: TGCGCCAGCAGCTCACCGGGACAGGGGCTAAATAATGAAAAACTGTTTTTT. Its protein is CASSSPGQGLNNEKLFF.

In this sample, this clonotype turned up a few times. V and J are TRBV14 and TRBJ2-7, with a weak D call TRBD1 (6 bases). The CDR3 is 16 residues long. The V gene's germline CDR1 is SGHDN and CDR2 FVKESK. The V and J ends lost 0 bases and 3 bases respectively, with 15 bases between them. This chain's CDR3 is CASSQDLVGAFYEQYF. CDR3 nucleotide sequence: TGTGCCAGCAGCCAAGATCTAGTGGGGGCGTTCTACGAGCAGTACTTC.

This clonotype was found many times. This chain connects TRBV29-1 to TRBJ2-3, with a weak D call TRBD2 (5 bases). This CDR3 spans 12 amino acids. In germline, CDR1 is SQVTM, CDR2 ANQGSEA. The ends were cut back, 4 bases at V and 5 bases at J, with 10 bases in the middle. The CDR3 DNA is TGCAGCGTTGGGCTAGCCCTAGATACGCAGTATTTT. Translated: CSVGLALDTQYF.

This clonotype has just a few counts. This rearrangement joins TRBV27 to TRBJ2-7; D gene ambiguous. Germline assignment: CDR1 MNHEY and CDR2 SMNVEV (reference sequence). The V and J ends lost 3 bases and 5 bases respectively, with 8 bases between them. The CDR3 is made up of 12 amino acids. CDR3 residues: CASSFMGNEQYF. The CDR3 DNA is TGTGCCAGCAGTTTTATGGGAAACGAGCAGTACTTC.

This clonotype was observed at least ten times. This chain connects TRBV4-1 to TRBJ1-1; a weak D match, TRBD1 (5 bases). The CDR3 contains 16 residues. Looked up from germline, CDR1 is MGHRA and CDR2 is YSYEKL. The V gene lost 3 bases and the J gene lost 1 base, with 15 bases spanning the gap. The CDR3 sequence is CASSHTSGGWNTEAFF. CDR3 DNA sequence: TGCGCCAGCAGCCATACCTCGGGGGGTTGGAACACTGAAGCTTTCTTT.

This clonotype was counted many times. The rearrangement uses TRBV6-1 and TRBJ2-1; TRBD2 matches at 9 bases. This CDR3 contains 15 residues. Germline V gene lookup returns CDR1 MNHNS and CDR2 SASEGT. The V and J ends lost 6 bases and 4 bases, in that order; junction bases with no gene match: 7. The DNA of the CDR3 is TGTGCCAGCAGCTTGAGCGGGGGGCCTTACAATGAGCAGTTCTTC. This gives the protein CASSLSGGPYNEQFF.

This clonotype occurred many times. V and J are TRBV9 and TRBJ1-3, with D possibly being TRBD1 (5 bases). The germline V gene encodes CDR1 SGDLS and CDR2 YYNGEE. CDR3 length: 16 residues. V dropped 3 bases and J dropped 0 bases, with 13 bases sitting between them. The CDR3 DNA follows: TGTGCCAGCAGCGCCCTCGCGGGGACCTCTGGAAACACCATATATTTT. Protein: CASSALAGTSGNTIYF.

Ten or more counts support this clonotype. CDR3 loop: CASSQGTGTDTQYF. The CDR3 DNA is TGCGCCAGCAGCCAAGGGACAGGGACAGATACGCAGTATTTT. The J gene is TRBJ2-3, the V gene TRBV5-1; 9 nucleotides agree with TRBD1. Trimming cost V 4 bases and J 3 bases; bases outside gene matches: 3. The CDR3 totals 14 residues. Germline V gene sequence: CDR1 SGHRS, CDR2 YFSETQ. The entire variable domain, with the rest obtained from reference TRBV5-1 and TRBJ2-3, is as follows: KAGVTQTPRYLIKTRGQQVTLSCSPISGHRSVSWYQQTPGQGLQFLFEYFSETQRNKGNFPGRFSGRQFSNSRSEMNVSTLELGDSALYLCASSQGTGTDTQYFGPGTRLTVL.

The chain links TRBV27 to TRBJ2-3; TRBD2 aligns across 9 bases. With 2 bases clipped from V and 6 bases from J, the junction kept 6 bases outside the gene matches. Germline V lookup: CDR1 MNHEY, CDR2 SMNVEV (reference sequence). The CDR3 totals 15 residues. The CDR3 DNA sequence: TGTGCCAGCAGTTTACGGCGGGGGGGCCCGGATACGCAGTATTTT. This codes for CASSLRRGGPDTQYF.

This clonotype has only a few counts. The chain has TRBV9 and TRBJ2-3; weak D call: TRBD2 (7 bases). CDR1 SGDLS and CDR2 YYNGEE come from the germline V gene. This CDR3 comprises 15 residues. The germline V and J ends were trimmed by 2 bases and 4 bases, with 14 bases remaining between them. The CDR3 is CASSVHGGGADTQYF. CDR3 sequence (DNA): TGTGCCAGCAGCGTCCACGGAGGGGGGGCAGATACGCAGTATTTT.

The chain couples TRBV12-3 or TRBV12-4 to TRBJ2-1; possibly TRBD1 or TRBD2 for D (5 bases each). The CDR3 extends over 13 amino acids. The V end lost 6 bases, the J end lost 10 bases, and 16 bases lay between the germline ends. The CDR3 region is CASSFGTANEQFF. The CDR3 nucleotides read TGTGCCAGCAGCTTCGGGACCGCCAACGAGCAGTTCTTC.

This clonotype was picked up a small number of times. In DNA form, the CDR3 reads TGTGCCAGCAGCGCCGACGGGGCCCTTTCACCCCTCCACTTT. It codes for CASSADGALSPLHF. The gene calls are TRBV9 and TRBJ1-6, with D tentatively TRBD1 (5 bases). The CDR3 contains 14 residues. Per germline, CDR1 SGDLS and CDR2 YYNGEE. Trimming took off 3 bases at V and 9 bases at J, with 13 bases between the two ends.

This clonotype occurred a few times. V is TRBV12-3 or TRBV12-4 and J is TRBJ1-1; TRBD1 matches 7 bases. V shed 5 bases, J shed 1 base, and the junction held 7 bases outside the gene matches. The CDR3 runs 15 residues. This chain's CDR3 is CASSPQGGRNTEAFF. The CDR3 bases are TGTGCCAGCAGTCCGCAGGGGGGCAGGAACACTGAAGCTTTCTTT.

This chain connects TRBV11-3 to TRBJ2-1, with TRBD2 matching over 8 bases. The CDR3 covers 14 residues. The junction had 6 bases not matched to a gene; V was cut back by 1 base and J by 10 bases. CDR1 SGHNT and CDR2 YENEEA come from the germline V gene. This CDR3 reads CASSLGRREGEQFF. CDR3 nucleotides: TGTGCCAGCAGCTTAGGTCGTCGGGAGGGAGAGCAGTTCTTC.

This clonotype was observed a few times. The chain uses TRBV3-1 and TRBJ2-7, with D possibly TRBD1 on 6 matching bases. Per germline, CDR1 LGHDT and CDR2 YNNKEL (reference sequence). This CDR3 comprises 13 residues. V lost 6 bases, J lost 7 bases, and 16 bases lay in between. CDR3 amino acids: CASRRTEGKEQYF. The CDR3 DNA follows: TGTGCCAGCAGACGGACAGAGGGTAAGGAGCAGTACTTC.

The table lists this clonotype with a few counts. The genes are TRBV2 and TRBJ2-7, with D tentatively TRBD2 (7 bases). CDR1 and CDR2 (germline): SNHLY, FYNNEI. CDR3 length: 13 residues. V shed 11 bases and J shed 0 bases, with 14 bases lying between them. CDR3 protein: CASKGGGSYEQYF. For the CDR3, the DNA is TGTGCCTCCAAAGGGGGGGGCTCCTACGAGCAGTACTTC.

This clonotype was detected only a few times. The chain recombines TRBV7-2 with TRBJ2-3, with D uncertain. In germline, CDR1 is SGHTA, CDR2 FQGNSA. V was shortened by 3 bases and J by 0 bases, with 10 bases between the two germline ends. The CDR3 length is 15 residues. The CDR3 reads CASSFVGTSTDTQYF. The CDR3 region has the DNA TGTGCCAGCAGCTTTGTGGGTACTAGCACAGATACGCAGTATTTT.

This clonotype was seen a few times. The rearrangement joins TRBV20-1 to TRBJ2-1; D unresolved. The V and J ends lost 2 bases and 10 bases respectively, with 6 bases between them. The CDR3 sequence is 10 residues long. In germline, CDR1 is DFQATT, CDR2 SNEGSKA (reference sequence). The CDR3 DNA follows: TGCAGTGCTAGACTCGAAGAGCAGTTCTTC. This sequence encodes CSARLEEQFF.

This clonotype was counted only a few times. The chain combines TRBV28 with TRBJ1-1; D call uncertain. This CDR3 is 15 amino acids long. Trimming removed 7 bases from V and 4 bases from J, with 19 bases in between. Per the germline V gene, CDR1 is MDHEN and CDR2 is SYDVKM. In DNA, the CDR3 is TGTGCCAGCATCGCACCGGATGTCTTAGGCACTGAAGCTTTCTTT. It is translated as CASIAPDVLGTEAFF.

In this sample, this clonotype turned up many times. The rearrangement links TRBV7-2 to TRBJ1-5; D is undetermined. This CDR3 has 15 residues. Germline CDR1 SGHTA, CDR2 FQGNSA. Between the trimmed V and J ends, which lost 1 base and 4 bases, there was a span of 11 bases. Here the CDR3 DNA reads TGTGCCAGCAGCTTAGGTGTAGCACAAAATCAGCCCCAGCATTTT. It translates to CASSLGVAQNQPQHF.

In its sample, this clonotype was seen many times. The V gene is TRBV2, the J gene TRBJ2-3, with D hard to call. Trimming took off 4 bases at V and 2 bases at J, with 10 bases between the two ends. The CDR3 is made up of 14 amino acids. The germline gives CDR1 SNHLY, CDR2 FYNNEI. DNA of the CDR3: TGTGCCAGCAGTGGCGTGGGGAACACAGATACGCAGTATTTT. Protein: CASSGVGNTDTQYF.

The gene calls are TRBV20-1 and TRBJ2-5; 10 nucleotides align to TRBD1. Germline V gene sequence: CDR1 DFQATT, CDR2 SNEGSKA (reference sequence). Trimming at V came to 6 bases and at J to 2 bases, leaving 6 bases not matched to a gene. The CDR3 loop spans 14 amino acids. The CDR3 region is CSAEKGQGQETQYF. CDR3 nucleotides: TGCAGTGCAGAAAAGGGACAGGGGCAAGAGACCCAGTACTTC.

This clonotype was seen only a few times. This chain uses TRBV20-1 with TRBJ2-3; maybe TRBD2 (7 bases). CDR1 is DFQATT, CDR2 SNEGSKA, per germline (reference sequence). The V end was cut by 3 bases, the J end by 8 bases, with 18 bases between. This CDR3 is built from 14 residues. The DNA of the CDR3 is TGCAGTGCTAGTAGAGGGGGGGGGCAGGGTACGCAGTATTTT. This codes for CSASRGGGQGTQYF.

This rearrangement joins TRBV6-2 or TRBV6-3 to TRBJ2-1, with 10 nucleotides matching TRBD2. The junction had 7 bases not matched to a gene; V was cut back by 7 bases and J by 4 bases. The CDR3 spans 15 residues. Germline-derived CDR1 and CDR2 are MNHEY and SVGEGT. CDR3 in DNA: TGTGCCAGCACCCCCCGGACTAGCGGTTACAATGAGCAGTTCTTC. Translating gives CASTPRTSGYNEQFF.

V is TRBV5-1 and J is TRBJ1-6, with D perhaps matching TRBD1 (5 bases). The V end lost 1 base, the J end lost 10 bases, and 15 bases lay between the germline ends. From germline, CDR1 is SGHRS and CDR2 YFSETQ. The CDR3 covers 15 residues. The CDR3 spells CASSLSGGENSPLHF. The CDR3 nucleotides read TGCGCCAGCAGCTTGTCCGGGGGGGAAAACTCACCCCTCCACTTT.

The chain links TRBV5-1 to TRBJ2-1; a weak D match, TRBD2 (6 bases). CDR3 length: 15 residues. From germline, CDR1 is SGHRS and CDR2 YFSETQ. The V gene lost 5 bases and the J gene lost 2 bases, with 14 bases spanning the gap. The CDR3 nucleotides read TGCGCCAGCAGGAAGGGGACTGGTGCCTACAATGAGCAGTTCTTC. Translation gives CASRKGTGAYNEQFF.

Many counts were recorded for this clonotype. The chain is built from TRBV29-1 and TRBJ2-3; D is unclear. The CDR3 sequence is 12 residues long. The germline V gene has CDR1 SQVTM and CDR2 ANQGSEA. Trimming stripped 2 bases from V and 6 bases from J, with 9 bases between. DNA for the CDR3: TGCAGCGTTGAACATGGTGGGGATACGCAGTATTTT. Amino acids: CSVEHGGDTQYF.